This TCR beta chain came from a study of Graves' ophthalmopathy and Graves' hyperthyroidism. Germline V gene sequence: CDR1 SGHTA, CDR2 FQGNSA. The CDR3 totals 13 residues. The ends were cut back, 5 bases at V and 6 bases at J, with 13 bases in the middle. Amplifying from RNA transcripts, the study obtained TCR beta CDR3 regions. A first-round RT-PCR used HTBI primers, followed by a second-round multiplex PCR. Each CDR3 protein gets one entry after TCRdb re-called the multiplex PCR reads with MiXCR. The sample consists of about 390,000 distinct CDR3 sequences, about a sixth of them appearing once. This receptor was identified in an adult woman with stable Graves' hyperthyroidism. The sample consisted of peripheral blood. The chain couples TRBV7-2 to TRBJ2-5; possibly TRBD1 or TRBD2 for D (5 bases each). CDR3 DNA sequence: TGTGCCAGCAGCCCCAGTGGGGGAAAGACCCAGTACTTC. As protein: CASSPSGGKTQYF.